The entry below gives a single T cell receptor (beta chain) sequence along with its context. TCRdb keeps only in-frame clones here, not all; method: immunoSEQ multiplex PCR. The sample holds tens of thousands of clones, about four fifths seen once. This sample was included in a study of control samples from healthy donors and cancer patients. With V trimmed by 3 bases and J by 10 bases, 4 bases remained unmatched. The CDR3 is 13 amino acids. CDR1 is KGHSH, CDR2 LQKENI, per germline. Sequenced input: blood. The receptor was isolated from a man in his 70s in good health. The chain is built from TRBV18 and TRBJ2-3; 10 positions agree with TRBD2. For the CDR3, the DNA is TGTGCCAGCTCACCGCAGCGGGAGGGCCCGCAGTATTTT. This encodes CASSPQREGPQYF. The full variable domain, completed using reference TRBV18 and TRBJ2-3, is NAGVMQNPRHLVRRRGQEARLRCSPMKGHSHVYWYRQLPEEGLKFMVYLQKENIIDESGMPKERFSAEFPKEGPSILRIQQVVRGDSAAYFCASSPQREGPQYFGPGTRLTVL.